A selection of T cell receptor beta chains follows, all from one sample in a study of T cells in Graves' hyperthyroidism and ophthalmopathy. TCRdb re-called the multiplex PCR reads with MiXCR, one entry per CDR3 protein. Of hundreds of thousands of distinct CDR3 sequences detected, less than 30% appear once; the ten largest clones hold approximately 25%. The sequenced sample consisted of blood. These receptors all stem from a man in his forties with Graves' hyperthyroidism that later progressed to Graves' ophthalmopathy. Both conserved end residues are part of each CDR3. D genes are given only for firm matches. A row's size may be missing; if present it is once, few, many or a size class.

cdr3_aa,cdr3_nt,v_call,j_call,cdr3_length,clone_size,d_call
CASSLLGGLEAFF,TGTGCCAGCAGTTTACTCGGAGGACTCGAAGCTTTCTTT,TRBV27,TRBJ1-1,13,many,NA
CASSLRMRNYGYTF,TGTGCCAGCAGTTTAAGGATGCGGAACTATGGCTACACCTTC,TRBV12-3/TRBV12-4,TRBJ1-2,14,many,NA
CSAVPTSGVADTQYF,TGCAGTGCTGTACCCACTAGCGGGGTGGCAGATACGCAGTATTTT,TRBV20-1,TRBJ2-3,15,NA,TRBD2
CASLGWGVNTEAFF,TGTGCCAGCTTGGGTTGGGGGGTGAACACTGAAGCTTTCTTT,TRBV6-5,TRBJ1-1,14,many,NA
CASSQGPGGNTIYF,TGTGCCAGCAGCCAAGGCCCAGGGGGAAACACCATATATTTT,TRBV3-1,TRBJ1-3,14,once,NA
CASSIGSVNTEAFF,TGTGCCAGCAGCATTGGGTCCGTGAACACTGAAGCTTTCTTT,TRBV7-2,TRBJ1-1,14,NA,NA
CASSQWAGDTGELFF,TGCGCCAGCAGCCAATGGGCGGGAGACACCGGGGAGCTGTTTTTT,TRBV4-1,TRBJ2-2,15,many,TRBD2
CASSLAGEYGYTF,TGTGCCAGCAGTTTAGCAGGGGAATATGGCTACACCTTC,TRBV6-5,TRBJ1-2,13,NA,NA
CAITGGSGANVLTF,TGTGCCATCACAGGGGGCTCTGGGGCCAACGTCCTGACTTTC,TRBV10-3,TRBJ2-6,14,many,TRBD1
CASSLESSWETQYF,TGTGCCAGCAGCTTAGAATCTAGCTGGGAGACCCAGTACTTC,TRBV11-2,TRBJ2-5,14,many,NA
CASSPPSRGTEAFF,TGTGCCAGCTCACCACCGAGCAGGGGCACTGAAGCTTTCTTT,TRBV18,TRBJ1-1,14,many,NA
CAWSLIQETQYF,TGTGCCTGGAGTTTAATCCAAGAGACCCAGTACTTC,TRBV30,TRBJ2-5,12,many,NA
CAAGGYLDEQYF,TGTGCCGCCGGGGGCTACCTTGACGAGCAGTACTTC,TRBV19,TRBJ2-7,12,many,NA
CASRHRGHPQETQYF,TGTGCCAGCAGACACCGGGGACACCCCCAAGAGACCCAGTACTTC,TRBV27,TRBJ2-5,15,few,NA
CASRGLGPAVPQHF,TGTGCCAGTAGGGGCCTGGGCCCAGCCGTGCCCCAGCATTTT,TRBV19,TRBJ1-5,14,many,NA
CASLGSGKETQYF,TGTGCCAGCCTGGGGTCGGGAAAAGAGACCCAGTACTTC,TRBV2,TRBJ2-5,13,NA,NA
CASSLSGGGGTYEQYF,TGTGCCAGCAGCTTGTCTGGAGGCGGGGGCACCTACGAGCAGTACTTC,TRBV11-2,TRBJ2-7,16,many,NA
CATSDPGHENIQYF,TGTGCCACCAGTGATCCGGGACACGAAAACATTCAGTACTTC,TRBV24-1,TRBJ2-4,14,many,NA
CASSKPQAATQYF,TGTGCCAGCAGTAAACCTCAAGCTGCGACCCAGTACTTC,TRBV2,TRBJ2-5,13,many,NA
CASRYRLAGIPGELFF,TGTGCCAGCAGATACCGACTAGCGGGAATTCCCGGGGAGCTGTTTTTT,TRBV2,TRBJ2-2,16,many,TRBD2
CASSSRLTEAFF,TGTGCCAGCAGTTCACGGCTAACTGAAGCTTTCTTT,TRBV28,TRBJ1-1,12,NA,NA
CASTSDRNIQYF,TGTGCCAGCACCTCGGACCGAAACATTCAGTACTTC,TRBV11-3,TRBJ2-4,12,many,NA
CSVASRGNIQYF,TGCAGCGTTGCGTCCAGGGGAAACATTCAGTACTTC,TRBV29-1,TRBJ2-4,12,many,NA
CATSRDGTTGYNEQFF,TGTGCCACCAGCAGAGATGGTACTACGGGCTACAATGAGCAGTTCTTC,TRBV15,TRBJ2-1,16,many,NA
CASSQDSAQGVRPQHF,TGCGCCAGCAGCCAAGATTCGGCACAGGGCGTGCGGCCCCAGCATTTT,TRBV4-1,TRBJ1-5,16,many,NA
CASREGGRMGGELFF,TGTGCCAGCAGAGAAGGGGGGCGCATGGGCGGGGAGCTGTTTTTT,TRBV6-1,TRBJ2-2,15,NA,NA
CASSPPQQGAETQYF,TGTGCCAGCAGTCCCCCGCAGCAGGGGGCAGAGACCCAGTACTTC,TRBV6-5,TRBJ2-5,15,many,TRBD1
CASSYGGLGYIQYF,TGTGCCAGCAGTTACGGGGGACTTGGATACATTCAGTACTTC,TRBV6-2/TRBV6-3,TRBJ2-4,14,many,NA
CAWKTHSGANVLTF,TGTGCCTGGAAAACCCACTCTGGGGCCAACGTCCTGACTTTC,TRBV30,TRBJ2-6,14,many,NA
CASSPAPTSGRGGNIQYF,TGTGCCAGCAGCCCAGCCCCGACTAGCGGGAGAGGGGGGAACATTCAGTACTTC,TRBV6-2/TRBV6-3,TRBJ2-4,18,many,TRBD2
CASTSRRTGGYEQYF,TGTGCCAGCACCTCCCGGAGGACAGGGGGCTACGAGCAGTACTTC,TRBV5-4,TRBJ2-7,15,NA,TRBD1
CASSLDRMNTEAFF,TGTGCCAGCAGTTTGGACAGAATGAACACTGAAGCTTTCTTT,TRBV6-5,TRBJ1-1,14,many,NA
CASSFLIVFRDIHTGELFF,TGTGCCAGCAGTTTCCTTATAGTTTTCCGGGACATACACACCGGGGAGCTGTTTTTT,TRBV27,TRBJ2-2,19,many,NA
CASTSGGGGPYEQYF,TGTGCCAGCACCTCCGGGGGCGGGGGGCCTTACGAGCAGTACTTC,TRBV28,TRBJ2-7,15,NA,TRBD2
CASSEVRGVGNIQYF,TGTGCCAGCAGTGAAGTGAGGGGCGTGGGAAACATTCAGTACTTC,TRBV2,TRBJ2-4,15,many,NA
CASSEARAGASYEQYF,TGTGCCAGCAGTGAAGCGCGGGCGGGAGCCTCCTACGAGCAGTACTTC,TRBV6-1,TRBJ2-7,16,once,TRBD2
CSALRLGNTEAFF,TGCAGCGCTCTTCGTCTCGGGAACACTGAAGCTTTCTTT,TRBV29-1,TRBJ1-1,13,many,NA
CASSLIQAGGTSSYEQYF,TGTGCCAGCAGCTTAATCCAAGCGGGAGGCACCAGCTCCTACGAGCAGTACTTC,TRBV7-6,TRBJ2-7,18,NA,TRBD2
CASSVAEGYTGELFF,TGTGCCAGCAGCGTAGCTGAGGGTTACACCGGGGAGCTGTTTTTT,TRBV9,TRBJ2-2,15,many,NA
CASSLTGTAVHGYTF,TGTGCCAGCAGCTTAACCGGGACGGCAGTTCATGGCTACACCTTC,TRBV7-2,TRBJ1-2,15,many,NA
CASSVGTSQPQHF,TGTGCCAGCAGCGTGGGGACGTCTCAGCCCCAGCATTTT,TRBV12-3/TRBV12-4,TRBJ1-5,13,many,NA
CASRAALGYGTGELFF,TGTGCCAGCAGGGCGGCGCTAGGGTACGGCACCGGGGAGCTGTTTTTT,TRBV12-3/TRBV12-4,TRBJ2-2,16,many,NA
CSAAGLHSPLHF,TGCAGTGCTGCCGGGTTACATTCACCCCTCCACTTT,TRBV20-1,TRBJ1-6,12,NA,NA
CASSFGPAMNTEAFF,TGTGCCAGCAGCTTCGGGCCCGCAATGAACACTGAAGCTTTCTTT,TRBV3-1,TRBJ1-1,15,many,NA
CASSLVGGSNTGELFF,TGTGCCAGCAGCTTAGTCGGCGGGTCGAACACCGGGGAGCTGTTTTTT,TRBV11-3,TRBJ2-2,16,many,NA
CASSQTFGRDPTDTQYF,TGTGCCAGCAGTCAGACTTTCGGGCGGGATCCAACAGATACGCAGTATTTT,TRBV28,TRBJ2-3,17,many,NA
CATSDFAGGYTGELFF,TGTGCCACCAGTGATTTCGCAGGGGGTTACACCGGGGAGCTGTTTTTT,TRBV24-1,TRBJ2-2,16,many,TRBD1